Listed below are T cell receptor beta chains from one sample, sequenced in a study of blood T cell repertoires in COVID-19. Assay: immunoSEQ multiplex PCR; the TCRdb copy retains only in-frame clones and omits some. The data show 200,000 to 300,000 clones, around four fifths seen once. Specimen: peripheral blood. These TCRs come from a woman aged 60-75 years with active or convalescent COVID-19. Both conserved end residues are part of each CDR3. Each record gives: J gene, V gene, clone size, D gene, CDR3 length, CDR3 protein, CDR3 DNA. D genes are given only for firm matches. Size tells how often a clone was seen (once, few, many) or the class of an expanded clone, and some rows leave it out.

>TRBJ1-2|TRBV30|.|.|14
CAWSVMNRYYGYTF
TGTGCCTGGAGTGTAATGAACAGGTACTATGGCTACACCTTC
>TRBJ2-1|TRBV19|.|TRBD2|15
CASSIDPGLINEQFF
TGTGCCAGTAGTATAGATCCGGGACTAATCAATGAGCAGTTCTTC
>TRBJ2-5|TRBV19|.|.|13
CASSRDYQETQYF
TGTGCCAGTAGCCGGGACTACCAAGAGACCCAGTACTTC
>TRBJ2-3|TRBV3-1/TRBV3-2|.|TRBD2|16
CASSPRGLAGGRTQYF
TGTGCCAGCAGCCCTAGGGGGCTAGCGGGGGGCCGCACGCAGTATTTT
>TRBJ2-2|TRBV24-1|.|.|14
CATSDLRGTGELFF
TGTGCCACCAGTGATTTGAGGGGGACCGGGGAGCTGTTTTTT
>TRBJ1-2|TRBV25-1|.|.|13
CASSEYRADGYTF
TGTGCCAGCAGTGAATACAGGGCCGATGGCTACACCTTC
>TRBJ2-1|TRBV18|few|TRBD2|15
CASSLLAGWDNEQFF
TGTGCCAGCTCGCTTCTAGCGGGCTGGGACAATGAGCAGTTCTTC
>TRBJ2-1|TRBV5-1|.|TRBD2|13
CASSPVGGNEQFF
TGCGCCAGCAGCCCCGTGGGGGGGAATGAGCAGTTCTTC
>TRBJ2-6|TRBV5-1|.|TRBD2|18
CASSWPPGGGSGANVLTF
TGCGCCAGCAGCTGGCCCCCCGGGGGGGGCTCTGGGGCCAACGTCCTGACTTTC
>TRBJ2-3|TRBV3-1/TRBV3-2|.|TRBD2|19
CASSQEGPGLAGGTDTQYF
TGTGCCAGCAGCCAAGAGGGCCCCGGACTAGCGGGAGGAACAGATACGCAGTATTTT
>TRBJ2-5|TRBV11-3|.|TRBD1|16
CASSYRDRAEIADQYF
TGTGCCAGCAGCTATAGGGACAGGGCAGAAATAGCGGACCAGTACTTC
>TRBJ2-3|TRBV10-3|.|TRBD2|16
CAISDPGGRVGDTQYF
TGTGCCATCAGTGACCCGGGGGGACGGGTGGGAGATACGCAGTATTTT
>TRBJ2-2|TRBV3-1/TRBV3-2|.|.|16
CASSQDDPKPTGELFF
TGTGCCAGCAGCCAAGATGATCCTAAACCCACCGGGGAGCTGTTTTTT
>TRBJ2-1|TRBV5-6|.|.|11
CASTHGGVTFF
TGTGCCAGCACTCACGGGGGAGTTACGTTCTTC
>TRBJ2-3|TRBV5-1|.|.|14
CASSLGGYTDTQYF
TGCGCCAGCAGCTTGGGCGGGTATACAGATACGCAGTATTTT
>TRBJ1-1|TRBV4-1|.|.|13
CASSQVPDTEAFF
TGCGCCAGCAGCCAAGTTCCAGACACTGAAGCTTTCTTT
>TRBJ1-6|TRBV28|.|TRBD1|17
CASSSPSWTGYNSPLHF
TGTGCCAGCAGCTCCCCCTCCTGGACAGGATATAATTCACCCCTCCACTTT
>TRBJ2-1|TRBV6-5|.|TRBD2|16
CASSSVTSSFANEQFF
TGTGCCAGCAGTTCTGTGACTAGCTCCTTCGCCAATGAGCAGTTCTTC
>TRBJ2-2|TRBV5-5|few|TRBD2|18
CASSLVLKTGGAAGELFF
TGTGCCAGCAGCTTGGTCTTGAAGACGGGAGGAGCGGCCGGGGAGCTGTTTTTT
>TRBJ1-2|TRBV6-5|.|.|13
CASSYSGGYGYTF
TGTGCCAGCAGTTACAGCGGGGGATATGGCTACACCTTC
>TRBJ1-6|TRBV3-1/TRBV3-2|.|.|13
CASSNDPTGALHF
TGTGCCAGCAGCAACGACCCTACCGGGGCCCTCCACTTT
>TRBJ2-1|TRBV5-6|.|.|17
CASSLVVGIGYYNEQFF
TGTGCCAGCAGCTTGGTTGTCGGGATTGGATACTACAATGAGCAGTTCTTC
>TRBJ2-7|TRBV5-8|.|TRBD2|15
CASSELAVSSYEQYF
TGTGCCAGCAGCGAACTAGCGGTAAGCTCCTACGAGCAGTACTTC
>TRBJ1-4|TRBV28|.|TRBD1|15
CASTEQGQGPEKLFF
TGTGCCAGCACCGAGCAAGGACAGGGGCCTGAAAAACTGTTTTTT
>TRBJ2-2|TRBV2|.|TRBD1|13
CASSGDRGGGLFF
TGTGCCAGCAGCGGTGACAGGGGTGGAGGGCTGTTTTTT
>TRBJ1-2|TRBV28|.|TRBD1|16
CASSSVQGADNYGYTF
TGTGCCAGCAGTTCCGTCCAGGGGGCAGATAACTATGGCTACACCTTC
>TRBJ1-1|TRBV28|.|.|13
CAIRTGIGTEAFF
TGTGCCATCCGGACGGGGATTGGTACTGAAGCTTTCTTT
>TRBJ2-3|TRBV29-1|few|.|13
CSVVRRATDTQYF
TGCAGCGTTGTCCGGAGGGCCACAGATACGCAGTATTTT
>TRBJ2-5|TRBV11-3|.|TRBD1|13
CASSTTGVQTQYF
TGTGCCAGCAGTACCACAGGGGTGCAGACCCAGTACTTC
>TRBJ2-2|TRBV10-2|.|.|15
CASTIKLPNTGELFF
TGCGCCAGCACCATAAAACTCCCGAACACCGGGGAGCTGTTTTTT
>TRBJ1-5|TRBV11-2|.|.|14
CASSFNSGGQPQHF
TGTGCCAGCAGCTTTAATTCGGGGGGTCAGCCCCAGCATTTT
>TRBJ1-4|TRBV6-5|.|.|16
CASSSTPGSANEKLFF
TGTGCCAGCAGTTCCACCCCGGGAAGCGCTAATGAAAAACTGTTTTTT
>TRBJ2-5|TRBV7-2|.|.|14
CASSQDSFQETQYF
TGTGCCAGCAGCCAAGACAGTTTCCAAGAGACCCAGTACTTC
>TRBJ1-4|TRBV9|.|TRBD1|15
CASSVAGGTNEKLFF
TGTGCCAGCAGCGTAGCAGGGGGTACTAATGAAAAACTGTTTTTT
>TRBJ2-5|TRBV9|.|.|14
CASSVEAGQETQYF
TGTGCCAGCAGCGTAGAGGCGGGACAAGAGACCCAGTACTTC
>TRBJ2-1|TRBV5-1|.|TRBD2|15
CASSGGRGSINEQFF
TGCGCCAGCAGCGGCGGGAGGGGAAGTATCAATGAGCAGTTCTTC
>TRBJ2-3|TRBV24-1|.|TRBD1|15
CATSDSGQARGTQYF
TGTGCCACCAGTGATTCCGGACAGGCCAGAGGAACGCAGTATTTT